This TCR beta chain comes out of a study of T cell responses to AZD1222 COVID-19 vaccine. Background on the study: Second-dose groups at about 4 or about 12 weeks were pooled. Study-level results: Only six AZD1222 recipients tested seropositive at baseline. Increased Spike-specific TCR breadth and depth were observed after two AZD1222 doses.

Some clones are missing from TCRdb's copy, which holds only in-frame ones; the method was immunoSEQ multiplex PCR. The sample shows around 120,000 clones, 92% of them seen only once. About this clone: What it recognizes is unknown.

The TCR sequence derives from an adult in good health. The sample consisted of peripheral blood, taken on day 0 of AZD1222 vaccination.

The CDR3 bases are TGTGCCTCAACCGAGGGGGTATACTATGGCTACACCTTC. Its protein product is CASTEGVYYGYTF. The gene calls are TRBV12-3 or TRBV12-4 and TRBJ1-2; possible D gene TRBD1, 6 bases. The CDR3 has 13 amino acids. Trimming took off 11 bases at V and 3 bases at J, with 16 bases between the two ends.